Listed below are T cell receptor beta chains from one sample, sequenced in a study of molecular identifiers for immune sequencing clone quantification. TCRdb reanalysed the PCR reads using MiXCR and keeps one entry per CDR3 protein. The data contain approximately 590,000 distinct CDR3 sequences, approximately 24% of them singletons. The specimen sequenced was naive CD8+ T cells from blood, with Jurkat cell RNA spiked in. The receptor set was obtained from a human donor in good health. Some libraries in this study had Jurkat cell RNA spiked in. Each CDR3 is given with its conserved first and last residue. D genes are given only for firm matches. Size tells how often a clone was seen (once, few, many) or the class of an expanded clone, and some rows leave it out.

TRBV27,.,TRBJ2-1,.,CASSLIGTLYNEQFF,TGTGCCAGCAGTTTAATCGGAACTCTTTACAATGAGCAGTTCTTC
TRBV6-2/TRBV6-3,TRBD1,TRBJ1-1,many,CASSRRQGANTEAFF,TGTGCCAGCAGCCGGAGACAGGGGGCGAACACTGAAGCTTTCTTT
TRBV7-9,.,TRBJ1-2,few,CASSLARDAKNYGYTF,TGTGCCAGCAGCCTAGCCCGGGACGCCAAAAACTATGGCTACACCTTC
TRBV27,.,TRBJ1-1,.,CVSSYNMGTEAFF,TGTGTCAGCAGTTACAATATGGGGACTGAAGCTTTCTTT
TRBV3-1,.,TRBJ2-1,few,CASSHGAGNEQFF,TGTGCCAGCAGCCACGGGGCGGGCAATGAGCAGTTCTTC
TRBV4-3,TRBD1,TRBJ2-1,many,CASSRGRDRVNGEQFF,TGCGCCAGCAGCCGAGGCCGGGACAGGGTCAATGGGGAGCAGTTCTTC
TRBV27,TRBD1,TRBJ2-2,.,CASSSVTGVGLGELFF,TGTGCCAGCAGCTCGGTGACAGGGGTAGGGTTGGGGGAGCTGTTTTTT
TRBV27,TRBD1,TRBJ1-2,.,CASSSGTGSGYTF,TGTGCCAGCAGTTCGGGGACAGGGTCTGGCTACACCTTT
TRBV6-2/TRBV6-3,TRBD2,TRBJ2-7,many,CASSYLAGVYEQYF,TGTGCCAGCAGTTACCTAGCGGGGGTCTACGAGCAGTACTTC
TRBV20-1,TRBD2,TRBJ2-1,.,CSAQFLLAGITNEQFF,TGCAGTGCTCAATTCCTACTAGCGGGAATAACCAATGAGCAGTTCTTC
TRBV20-1,TRBD1,TRBJ2-7,many,CSARGGQGPYEQYF,TGCAGTGCTAGGGGGGGACAGGGCCCCTACGAGCAGTACTTC
TRBV7-9,.,TRBJ2-7,.,CASSTSFLPYEQYF,TGTGCCAGCAGCACTAGCTTTCTACCCTACGAGCAGTACTTC
TRBV7-9,TRBD2,TRBJ2-2,.,CASSLWGSGRTNTGELFF,TGTGCCAGCAGCTTATGGGGTAGCGGGAGAACGAACACCGGGGAGCTGTTTTTT
TRBV15,.,TRBJ2-7,many,CATSSGYEQYF,TGTGCCACCAGCAGCGGGTACGAGCAGTACTTC
TRBV20-1,TRBD2,TRBJ2-1,.,CSASISGSANEQFF,TGCAGTGCTAGTATAAGCGGGAGTGCCAATGAGCAGTTCTTC
TRBV5-1,.,TRBJ2-1,.,CASSTLGSVVQFF,TGCGCCAGCAGCACCCTGGGGTCCGTTGTGCAGTTCTTC